Below, 17 T cell receptor beta chains from the same sample are listed, as sequenced in a study of blood T cell repertoires in COVID-19. Some clones are missing from TCRdb's copy, which holds only in-frame ones; the method was immunoSEQ multiplex PCR. This sample has approximately 250,000 clones, with 86% found just once. Sequences were obtained from peripheral blood. The source is a man aged 18 to 30 with active or convalescent COVID-19.

This rearrangement joins TRBV5-1 to TRBJ2-7; TRBD2 matches 9 bases. Germline-derived CDR1 and CDR2 are SGHRS and YFSETQ. V lost 0 bases to trimming and J lost 0 bases; unmatched junction nucleotides: 7. The CDR3 consists of 17 residues. The CDR3 loop is CASSLATSGYSSYEQYF. DNA for the CDR3: TGCGCCAGCAGCTTGGCTACTAGCGGGTATAGCTCCTACGAGCAGTACTTC.

This clone was observed a single time. The chain is built from TRBV20-1 and TRBJ2-3; 13 nucleotides agree with TRBD2. V lost 6 bases, J lost 4 bases, and 7 bases stayed unmatched. This CDR3 region has 15 residues. Germline V gives CDR1 DFQATT, CDR2 SNEGSKA (reference sequence). The CDR3 nucleotides are TGCAGTGCAAGTACTAGCGGGGGGGCCGCAGATACGCAGTATTTT. This gives the protein CSASTSGGAADTQYF.

This clone was detected once. The chain uses TRBV20-1 and TRBJ2-5; D is uncertain. V lost 6 bases and J 5 bases, leaving 7 bases between the germline ends. Germline V CDR1 and CDR2: DFQATT, SNEGSKA (reference sequence). The length of the CDR3 is 10 residues. CDR3 in DNA: TGCAGTGCCCTAAAGGAGACCCAGTACTTC. This encodes CSALKETQYF.

The chain joins TRBV28 to TRBJ2-5, with a weak D call TRBD2 (6 bases). Germline CDR1 is MDHEN and CDR2 is SYDVKM. The CDR3 consists of 14 residues. The germline V and J ends were trimmed by 6 bases and 5 bases, with 16 bases remaining between them. CDR3 sequence (DNA): TGTGCCAGCAGAGGAGGGGCGGTGCGGGAGACCCAGTACTTC. Translated: CASRGGAVRETQYF.

This chain connects TRBV10-2 to TRBJ1-1; no definite D call. This CDR3 has 14 amino acids. V was cut by 8 bases and J by 4 bases, with 17 bases left in between. Germline loops: CDR1 WSHSY, CDR2 SAAADI. The CDR3 loop is CASAQARVSTEAFF. CDR3 nucleotide sequence: TGCGCCAGCGCGCAGGCTCGTGTGAGCACTGAAGCTTTCTTT.

This clone was seen a single time. The gene calls are TRBV13 and TRBJ2-1; D remains unclear. This CDR3 has 12 residues. CDR1 is PRHDT, CDR2 FYEKMQ, per germline (reference sequence). V shed 5 bases and J shed 14 bases, with 16 bases lying between them. CDR3 DNA sequence: TGTGCCAGCAGCCCACAAGGTCGCGGCGAGTTCTTC. Translating it yields CASSPQGRGEFF.

The chain carries TRBV29-1 and TRBJ1-3, with a tentative D call TRBD1 (5 bases). Germline V gene data show CDR1 as SQVTM and CDR2 as ANQGSEA. Trimming removed 4 bases at V and 2 bases at J, with 33 bases between. The CDR3 sequence is 21 residues long. In DNA form, the CDR3 reads TGCAGCGTTGTGCCTATTGGAATTCAGGGTCCGTTCACTCATCCTGGAAACACCATATATTTT. Protein: CSVVPIGIQGPFTHPGNTIYF.

This clone was observed a few times. The chain recombines TRBV4-2 with TRBJ2-7; unclear D gene. The CDR3 loop spans 14 amino acids. Germline CDR1 LGHNA, CDR2 YNFKEQ. Trimming left V 0 bases short and J 3 bases short, with 9 bases between. The CDR3 loop reads CASSQELSRYEQYF. The CDR3 DNA reads TGTGCCAGCAGCCAAGAACTATCCCGCTACGAGCAGTACTTC.

CDR3 loop: CASSQDRSRGRETEAFF. For the CDR3, the DNA is TGTGCCAGCAGCCAAGACCGCAGCAGGGGCCGTGAAACTGAAGCTTTCTTT. The chain recombines TRBV3-1 (or the pseudogene TRBV3-2) with TRBJ1-1; D may be TRBD1 (6 bases). The ends were cut back, 0 bases at V and 5 bases at J, with 19 bases in the middle. The CDR3 extends over 17 amino acids. The germline V gene has CDR1 LGHDT and CDR2 YNNKEL (reference sequence).

V gene TRBV7-9 combines with J gene TRBJ2-7, with a weak D call TRBD2 (6 bases). CDR3 length: 13 residues. Between the trimmed V and J ends, which lost 7 bases and 2 bases, there was a span of 12 bases. In germline, CDR1 is SEHNR, CDR2 FQNEAQ (reference sequence). The CDR3 DNA is TGTGCCAGCAAATACGGGGGTACCTACGAGCAGTACTTC. It codes for CASKYGGTYEQYF. Combining the CDR3 with reference TRBV7-9 and TRBJ2-7 gives the whole variable domain DTGVSQNPRHKITKRGQNVTFRCDPISEHNRLYWYRQTLGQGPEFLTYFQNEAQLEKSRLLSDRFSAERPKGSFSTLEIQRTEQGDSAMYLCASKYGGTYEQYFGPGTRLTVT.

CDR3 bases: TGTGCCACCAGGGAGGCAGGGGACAGGGAGACTGAAGCTTTCTTT. Encoded protein: CATREAGDRETEAFF. The rearrangement links TRBV24-1 to TRBJ1-1; 9 nucleotides match TRBD1. The germline CDR1 and CDR2 sequences are KGHDR and SFDVKD. J was trimmed by 5 bases and V by 7 bases; bases with no gene match: 10. The CDR3 loop spans 15 amino acids.

The V gene is TRBV4-1, the J gene TRBJ2-1, with 12 bases identical to TRBD2. CDR3 length: 17 amino acids. The germline V gene encodes CDR1 MGHRA and CDR2 YSYEKL. The trim removed 0 bases at V and 8 bases at J, leaving 8 bases unmatched. CDR3 in DNA: TGCGCCAGCAGCCAAGAAACGGTAGCTAGCGGGAGGGATGAGCAGTTCTTC. Translated: CASSQETVASGRDEQFF.

The genes are TRBV5-1 and TRBJ2-5, with 13 bases fitting TRBD2. Germline CDR1 is SGHRS and CDR2 is YFSETQ. This CDR3 has 17 amino acids. V shed 0 bases, J shed 5 bases, and the junction held 7 bases outside the gene matches. The CDR3 bases are TGCGCCAGCAGCTTGGGACTAGCGGGGGGCCCCGGGGAGACCCAGTACTTC. Encoded protein: CASSLGLAGGPGETQYF.

The sample holds one count of this clone. The CDR3 region has the DNA TGTGCCAGCAGCTTGGCCGGGGGTGGCGGAAACACCATATATTTT. As protein: CASSLAGGGGNTIYF. The chain carries TRBV5-4 and TRBJ1-3, with D tentatively TRBD1 (5 bases). This CDR3 is 15 amino acids long. Trimming left V 0 bases short and J 4 bases short, with 11 bases between. CDR1 is SGHNT and CDR2 is YYREEE in the germline V gene (reference sequence). Supplemented by reference TRBV5-4 and TRBJ1-3, the full variable domain reads ETGVTQSPTHLIKTRGQQVTLRCSSQSGHNTVSWYQQALGQGPQFIFQYYREEENGRGNFPPRFSGLQFPNYSSELNVNALELDDSALYLCASSLAGGGGNTIYFGEGSWLTVV.

The V call is TRBV2, the J call TRBJ2-3; 9 bases fit TRBD2. V dropped 10 bases and J dropped 5; count of bases not matched to a gene: 19. Germline CDR1 SNHLY, CDR2 FYNNEI. This CDR3 contains 17 residues. CDR3 sequence (DNA): TGTGCCAACATCCAGGGTCTAGCGGGGTCCCCTAAAGATACGCAGTATTTT. Translated, it gives CANIQGLAGSPKDTQYF.

The chain joins TRBV24-1 to TRBJ2-7; TRBD1 might be the D (7 bases). The V gene lost 1 base and the J gene lost 3 bases, with 15 bases spanning the gap. Germline assignment: CDR1 KGHDR and CDR2 SFDVKD. The CDR3 extends over 16 amino acids. This chain's CDR3 is CATSDFSRGVVYEQYF. CDR3 coding DNA: TGTGCCACCAGTGATTTTTCCAGGGGGGTAGTCTACGAGCAGTACTTC.

V is TRBV5-1 and J is TRBJ2-5; no firm D call. The germline V gene encodes CDR1 SGHRS and CDR2 YFSETQ. CDR3 length equals 13 residues. With 5 bases removed from V and 2 bases from J, the gap between germline ends came to 10 bases. CDR3 sequence: CASRRPPQETQYF. The CDR3, as DNA: TGCGCCAGCAGGCGGCCACCACAAGAGACCCAGTACTTC.